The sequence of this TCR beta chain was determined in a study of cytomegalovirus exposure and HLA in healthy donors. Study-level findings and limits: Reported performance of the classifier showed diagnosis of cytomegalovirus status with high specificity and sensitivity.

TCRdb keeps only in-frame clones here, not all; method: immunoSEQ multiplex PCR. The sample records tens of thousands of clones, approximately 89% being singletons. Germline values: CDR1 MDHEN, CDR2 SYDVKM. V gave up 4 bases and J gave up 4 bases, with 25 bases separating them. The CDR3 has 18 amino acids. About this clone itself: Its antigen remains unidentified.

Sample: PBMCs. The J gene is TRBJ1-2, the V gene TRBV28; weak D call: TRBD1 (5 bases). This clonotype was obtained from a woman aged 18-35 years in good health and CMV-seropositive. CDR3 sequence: CASSSLTGADFSLYGYTF. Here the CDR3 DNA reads TGTGCCAGCAGTTCTCTCACAGGAGCCGACTTTTCTCTCTATGGCTACACCTTC.